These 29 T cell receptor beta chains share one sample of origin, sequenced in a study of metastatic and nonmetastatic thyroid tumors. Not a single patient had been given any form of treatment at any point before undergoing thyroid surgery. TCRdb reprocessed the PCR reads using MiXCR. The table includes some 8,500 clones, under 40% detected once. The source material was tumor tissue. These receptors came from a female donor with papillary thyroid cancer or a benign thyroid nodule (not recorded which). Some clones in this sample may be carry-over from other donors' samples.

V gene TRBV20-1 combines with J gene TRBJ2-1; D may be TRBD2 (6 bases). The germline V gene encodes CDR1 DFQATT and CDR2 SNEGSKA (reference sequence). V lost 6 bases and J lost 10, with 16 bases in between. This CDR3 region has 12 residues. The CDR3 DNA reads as TGCAGTGCGCAGACTAGTCTTATGGAGCAGTTCTTC. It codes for CSAQTSLMEQFF.

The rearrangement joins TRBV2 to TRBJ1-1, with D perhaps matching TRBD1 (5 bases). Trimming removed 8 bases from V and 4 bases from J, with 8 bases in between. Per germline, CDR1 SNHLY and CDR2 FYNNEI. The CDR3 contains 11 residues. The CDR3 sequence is CASGRGTEAFF. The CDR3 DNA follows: TGTGCCAGCGGTAGGGGCACTGAAGCTTTCTTT.

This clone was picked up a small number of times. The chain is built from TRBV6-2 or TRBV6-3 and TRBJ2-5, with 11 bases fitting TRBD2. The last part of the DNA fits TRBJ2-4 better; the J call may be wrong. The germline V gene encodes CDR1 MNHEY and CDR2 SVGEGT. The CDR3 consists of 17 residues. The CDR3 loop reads CASSWGTSGIAKNIQYF. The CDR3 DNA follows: TGTGCCAGCAGTTGGGGGACTAGCGGAATAGCCAAAAACATTCAGTACTTC.

DNA for the CDR3: TGCGCCAGCAGCCAAGAGACAGGCAACGAGCAGTACTTC. Translation gives CASSQETGNEQYF. This sequence joins TRBV4-3 and TRBJ2-7; TRBD1 is a possible D gene (6 bases). Trimming removed 0 bases from V and 5 bases from J, with 8 bases in between. The CDR3 runs 13 residues. Germline V gene lookup returns CDR1 LGHNA and CDR2 YSLEER.

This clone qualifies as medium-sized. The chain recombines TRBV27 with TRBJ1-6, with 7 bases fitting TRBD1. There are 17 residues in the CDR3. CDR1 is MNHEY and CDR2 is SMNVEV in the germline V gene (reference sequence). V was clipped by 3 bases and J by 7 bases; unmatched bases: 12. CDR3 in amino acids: CASSFHTGEGRNSPLHF. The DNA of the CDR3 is TGTGCCAGCAGTTTTCATACAGGGGAAGGGAGGAATTCACCCCTCCACTTT.

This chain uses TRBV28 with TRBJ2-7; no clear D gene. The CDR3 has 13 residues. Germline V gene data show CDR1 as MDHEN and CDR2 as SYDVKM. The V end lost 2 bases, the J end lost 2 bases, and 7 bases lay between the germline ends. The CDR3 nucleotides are TGTGCCAGCAGTTTAGCAACCGCCTACGAGCAGTACTTC. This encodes CASSLATAYEQYF.

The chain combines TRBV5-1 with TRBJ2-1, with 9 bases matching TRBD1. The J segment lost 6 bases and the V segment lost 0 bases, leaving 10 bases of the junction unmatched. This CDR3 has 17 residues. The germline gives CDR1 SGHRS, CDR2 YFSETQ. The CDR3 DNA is TGCGCCAGCAGCTTGGCTCAGGGACAGGGAAGGGGCAATGAGCAGTTCTTC. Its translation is CASSLAQGQGRGNEQFF. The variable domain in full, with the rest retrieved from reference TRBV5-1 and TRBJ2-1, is KAGVTQTPRYLIKTRGQQVTLSCSPISGHRSVSWYQQTPGQGLQFLFEYFSETQRNKGNFPGRFSGRQFSNSRSEMNVSTLELGDSALYLCASSLAQGQGRGNEQFFGPGTRLTVL.

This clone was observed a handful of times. The CDR3 DNA reads TGTGCCAGCAGGGTGGTGAATGAGCAGTTCTTC. It encodes CASRVVNEQFF. V gene TRBV28 combines with J gene TRBJ2-1; the D is unclear. Germline V gene data show CDR1 as MDHEN and CDR2 as SYDVKM. V was trimmed by 6 bases and J by 7 bases, leaving 7 bases between them. CDR3 length: 11 residues. The full variable domain, with the rest looked up from reference TRBV28 and TRBJ2-1, is DVKVTQSSRYLVKRTGEKVFLECVQDMDHENMFWYRQDPGLGLRLIYFSYDVKMKEKGDIPEGYSVSREKKERFSLILESASTNQTSMYLCASRVVNEQFFGPGTRLTVL.

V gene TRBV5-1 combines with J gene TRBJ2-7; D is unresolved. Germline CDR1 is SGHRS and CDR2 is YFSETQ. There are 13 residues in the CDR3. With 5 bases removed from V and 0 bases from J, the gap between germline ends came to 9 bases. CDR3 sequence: CASRHDTSYEQYF. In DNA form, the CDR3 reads TGCGCCAGCAGACATGACACCTCCTACGAGCAGTACTTC.

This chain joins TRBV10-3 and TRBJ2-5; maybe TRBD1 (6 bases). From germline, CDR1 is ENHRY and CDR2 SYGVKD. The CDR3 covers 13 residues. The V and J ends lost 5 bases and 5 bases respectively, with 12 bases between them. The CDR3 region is CAISPTGTETQYF. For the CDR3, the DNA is TGTGCCATCAGTCCTACAGGGACCGAGACCCAGTACTTC.

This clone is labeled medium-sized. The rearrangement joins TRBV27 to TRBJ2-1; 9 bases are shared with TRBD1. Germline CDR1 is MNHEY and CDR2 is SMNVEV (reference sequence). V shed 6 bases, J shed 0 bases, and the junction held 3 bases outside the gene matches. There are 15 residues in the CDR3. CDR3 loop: CASRTGGPSYNEQFF. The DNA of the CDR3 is TGTGCCAGCAGGACAGGGGGGCCCTCCTACAATGAGCAGTTCTTC.

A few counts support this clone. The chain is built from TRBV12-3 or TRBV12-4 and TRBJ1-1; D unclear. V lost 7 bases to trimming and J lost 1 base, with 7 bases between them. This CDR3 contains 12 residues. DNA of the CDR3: TGTGCCAGCACCTTCGGGAACACTGAAGCTTTCTTT. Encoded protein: CASTFGNTEAFF.

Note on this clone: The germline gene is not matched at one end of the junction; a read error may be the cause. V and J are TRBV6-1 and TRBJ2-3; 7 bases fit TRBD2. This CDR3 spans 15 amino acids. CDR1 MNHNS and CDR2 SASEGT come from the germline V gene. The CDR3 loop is CASSGGSGPQDTQYF. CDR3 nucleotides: TGCGCCAGCAGTGGGGGTAGCGGGCCCCAGGATACGCAGTATTTT.

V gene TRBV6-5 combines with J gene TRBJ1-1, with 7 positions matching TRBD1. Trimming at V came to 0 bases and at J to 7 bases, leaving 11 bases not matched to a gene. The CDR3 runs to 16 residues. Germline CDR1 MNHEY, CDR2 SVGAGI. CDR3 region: CASSYSRTEAGGEAFF. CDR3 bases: TGTGCCAGCAGTTACTCGAGGACTGAAGCAGGGGGTGAAGCTTTCTTT.

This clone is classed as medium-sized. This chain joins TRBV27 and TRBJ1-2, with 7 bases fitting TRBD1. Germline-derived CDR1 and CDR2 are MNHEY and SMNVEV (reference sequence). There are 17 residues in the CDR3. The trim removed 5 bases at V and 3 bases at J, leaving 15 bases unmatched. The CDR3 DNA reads TGTGCCAGCAGTCCCCGGGACAGTGGACTCTTGTACTATGGCTACACCTTC. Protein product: CASSPRDSGLLYYGYTF.

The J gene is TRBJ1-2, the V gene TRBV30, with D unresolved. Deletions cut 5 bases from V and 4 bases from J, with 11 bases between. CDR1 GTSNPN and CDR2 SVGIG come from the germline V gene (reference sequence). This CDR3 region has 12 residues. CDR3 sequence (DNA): TGTGCCTGGGGTATGGGGATCTATGGCTACACCTTC. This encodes CAWGMGIYGYTF.

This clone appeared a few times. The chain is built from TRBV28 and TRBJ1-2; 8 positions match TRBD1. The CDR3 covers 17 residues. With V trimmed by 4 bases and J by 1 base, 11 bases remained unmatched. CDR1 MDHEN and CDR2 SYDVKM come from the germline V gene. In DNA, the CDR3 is TGTGCCAGCAGTTCCATCCTCCGGGACAGGCGTAACTATGGCTACACCTTC. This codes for CASSSILRDRRNYGYTF.

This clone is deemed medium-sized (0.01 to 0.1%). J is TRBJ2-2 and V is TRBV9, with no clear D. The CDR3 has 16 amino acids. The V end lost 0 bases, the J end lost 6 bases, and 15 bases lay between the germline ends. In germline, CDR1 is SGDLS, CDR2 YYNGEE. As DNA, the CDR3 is TGTGCCAGCAGCGTAGACCAAGTAACTACCCCCGGGGAGCTGTTTTTT. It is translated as CASSVDQVTTPGELFF.

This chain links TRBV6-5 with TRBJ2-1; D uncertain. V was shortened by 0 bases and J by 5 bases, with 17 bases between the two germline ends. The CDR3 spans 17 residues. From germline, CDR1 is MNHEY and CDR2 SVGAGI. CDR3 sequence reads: CASSYSTSSGRHNEQFF. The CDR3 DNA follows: TGTGCCAGCAGTTACTCGACGTCATCGGGCAGGCACAATGAGCAGTTCTTC.

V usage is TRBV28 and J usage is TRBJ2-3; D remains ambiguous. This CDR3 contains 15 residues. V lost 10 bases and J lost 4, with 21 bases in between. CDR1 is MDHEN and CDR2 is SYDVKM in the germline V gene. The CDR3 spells CATHYDLKRADTQYF. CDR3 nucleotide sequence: TGTGCCACCCACTACGACTTAAAAAGGGCAGATACGCAGTATTTT.

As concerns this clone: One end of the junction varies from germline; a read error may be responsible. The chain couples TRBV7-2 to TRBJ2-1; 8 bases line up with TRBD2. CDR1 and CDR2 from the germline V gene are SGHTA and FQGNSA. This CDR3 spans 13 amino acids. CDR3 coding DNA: TGTGCCAGCGGTAGCGGGGCTTACAATGTGCAGTTCTTC. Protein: CASGSGAYNVQFF.

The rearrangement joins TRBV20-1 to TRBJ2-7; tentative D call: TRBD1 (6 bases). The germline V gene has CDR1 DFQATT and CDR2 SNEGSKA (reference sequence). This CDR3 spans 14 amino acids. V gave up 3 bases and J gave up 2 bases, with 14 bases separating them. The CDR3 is CSARDKGVPYEQYF. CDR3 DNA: TGCAGTGCTAGGGACAAGGGGGTCCCCTACGAGCAGTACTTC.

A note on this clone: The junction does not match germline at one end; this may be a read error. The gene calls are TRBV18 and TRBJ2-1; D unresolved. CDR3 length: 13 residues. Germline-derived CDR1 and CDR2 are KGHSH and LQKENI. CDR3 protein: CASSPGIFNEQSF. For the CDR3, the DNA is TGTGCCAGCTCACCGGGAATATTCAATGAGCAGTCCTTC.

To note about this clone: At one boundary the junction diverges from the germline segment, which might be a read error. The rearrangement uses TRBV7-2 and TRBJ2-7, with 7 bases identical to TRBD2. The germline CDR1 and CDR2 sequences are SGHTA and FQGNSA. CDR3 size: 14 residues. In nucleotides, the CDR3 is TGTGCCAGCAGCTTAGTTAAAGCGGGGCACGAGCGGTACTTC. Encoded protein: CASSLVKAGHERYF.

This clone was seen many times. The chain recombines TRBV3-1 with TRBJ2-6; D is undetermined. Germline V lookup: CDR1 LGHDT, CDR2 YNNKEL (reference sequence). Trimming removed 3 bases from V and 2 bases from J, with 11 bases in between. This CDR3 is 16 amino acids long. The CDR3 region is CASSQGSGTGANVLTF. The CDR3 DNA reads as TGTGCCAGCAGCCAGGGTTCTGGGACTGGGGCCAACGTCCTGACTTTC.

CDR3 amino acids: CASTLTTSTDTQYF. The CDR3 nucleotides read TGTGCCAGCACCTTGACAACTAGCACAGATACGCAGTATTTT. The rearrangement uses TRBV7-8 and TRBJ2-3, with D unclear. Per the germline V gene, CDR1 is SGHVS and CDR2 is FQNEAQ. Trimming pared 7 bases from V and 0 bases from J, leaving 11 bases between. There are 14 residues in the CDR3.

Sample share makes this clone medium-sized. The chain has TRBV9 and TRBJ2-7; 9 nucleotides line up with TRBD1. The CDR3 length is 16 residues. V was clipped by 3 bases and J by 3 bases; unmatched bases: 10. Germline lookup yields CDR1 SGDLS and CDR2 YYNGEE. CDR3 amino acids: CASSGPPWTGDYEQYF. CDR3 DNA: TGTGCCAGCAGCGGCCCGCCGTGGACAGGGGACTACGAGCAGTACTTC.

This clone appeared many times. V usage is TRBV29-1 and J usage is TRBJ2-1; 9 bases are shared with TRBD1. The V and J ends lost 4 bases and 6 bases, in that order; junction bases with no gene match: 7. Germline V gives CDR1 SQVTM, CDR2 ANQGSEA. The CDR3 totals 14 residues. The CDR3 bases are TGCAGCGTTGCCGGGACAGGGAGGGGCAATGAGCAGTTCTTC. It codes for CSVAGTGRGNEQFF.

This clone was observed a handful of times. CDR3 coding DNA: TGTGCCTGGAGGGTCCGGGGGGCGCGCGGCTATGGCTACACCTTC. Its protein product is CAWRVRGARGYGYTF. V usage is TRBV30 and J usage is TRBJ1-2, with D perhaps matching TRBD1 (6 bases). The germline V gene encodes CDR1 GTSNPN and CDR2 SVGIG (reference sequence). The V gene lost 3 bases and the J gene lost 4 bases, with 18 bases spanning the gap. CDR3 length equals 15 residues.